This TCR beta chain came from a study of T cell changes during pregnancy in multiple sclerosis. Profiled with immunoSEQ multiplex PCR; TCRdb holds only in-frame clones, not every one. The table records around 70,000 clones, roughly 88% of them present only once. CDR1 and CDR2 (germline): SGHAT, FQNNGV. The V end lost 5 bases, the J end lost 8 bases, and 12 bases lay between the germline ends. CDR3 length: 12 amino acids. The V and J genes are TRBV11-2 and TRBJ1-1; a weak D match, TRBD1 (6 bases). Here the sequenced sample was peripheral blood, taken in the third trimester of pregnancy. The receptor's source is a female donor with multiple sclerosis, enrolled in a pregnancy study. In DNA form, the CDR3 reads TGTGCCAGCAGCCACCGACAGGCCGAAGCTTTCTTT. This gives the protein CASSHRQAEAFF.